This TCR beta chain was profiled in a study of beta chain features in type 1 diabetes. Points from the study as a whole: Shorter TCRB CDR3s, moderately but significantly so, marked every one of the four CD4+ subsets in Type 1 diabetes patients. More deletions and fewer insertions at VDJ junctions were found in patients with type 1 diabetes.

A single heparinised draw of approximately 110 mL on average was taken per donor. The V segment lost 5 bases and the J segment 7 bases; nucleotides outside the gene matches: 9. Germline V lookup: CDR1 SGHTA, CDR2 FQGNSA. This CDR3 is built from 15 residues. Expressed TCRB transcripts were sequenced after all isolated RNA was converted to cDNA. Profiling relied on immunoSEQ multiplex PCR, and the TCRdb table lists in-frame clones only, not all of them. The profile shows about 660,000 clones, about 14% of them singletons. In its sample, this clone was seen a few times. No antigen is known for it. The receptor was isolated from a man between 18 and 29 years old with type 1 diabetes. The chain joins TRBV7-2 to TRBJ1-5, with 9 positions matching TRBD1. Sequencing was done on a sample of naive CD4+ T cells from blood. CDR3 coding DNA: TGTGCCAGCAGCGCCCGACAGGGGGGAGGGCAGCCCCAGCATTTT. Amino acids: CASSARQGGGQPQHF.